Described below is a single T cell receptor beta chain sequence and its context. Within the sample, other DNA sequences also encode this same CDR3. Seattle enrolled patients during active infection and tracked them longitudinally. This sample stems from a study of blood T cell repertoires in COVID-19. Study background: The United States, Italy and Spain supplied acute and convalescent COVID-19 samples. PBMCs, B-cell-depleted T cells, or T cells were the source of the cDNA or gDNA that made up the material.

In the authors' methods: Reference gene primers were amplified, and this amplification served to estimate nucleated cell counts. The assay was immunoSEQ multiplex PCR, and TCRdb's table has in-frame clones only and misses some. D and trimming come from the DNA, and the V and J calls and clone size come from that table. This table holds roughly 200,000 clones, roughly 81% found once. The CDR3 consists of 14 residues. Germline V gene data show CDR1 as LNHDA and CDR2 as SQIVND (reference sequence). V gave up 1 base and J gave up 3 bases, with 10 bases separating them. V and J are TRBV19 and TRBJ2-7; weak D call: TRBD2 (5 bases). The source of this sequence is a woman in her forties with COVID-19, enrolled during active disease. The sample was peripheral blood. CDR3 sequence reads: CASSIGLRGYEQYF. CDR3 nucleotide sequence: TGTGCCAGTAGTATAGGGCTACGGGGCTACGAGCAGTACTTC.